This paragraph covers one TCR beta chain sequence. Its antigen remains unidentified. TCRdb keeps only in-frame clones here, not all; method: immunoSEQ multiplex PCR. Counted here are 140,000 to 150,000 clones, approximately 90% occurring once; the ten biggest clones make up roughly 2.9%. The germline V gene has CDR1 SGHTA and CDR2 FQGNSA. V lost 8 bases to trimming and J lost 4 bases, with 17 bases between them. This CDR3 is built from 14 residues. These data come from a study of T cell responses to AZD1222 COVID-19 vaccine. General observations from the study: Females made up more of the donors, who were largely white British, and clonal diversity may have come out too low.

The V and J genes are TRBV7-2 and TRBJ1-2, with D possibly being TRBD1 (5 bases). The source of this sequence is an adult in good health. The sequenced sample was peripheral blood, obtained on day 0 of MenACWY control vaccination. The CDR3 bases are TGTGCCAGCGGCCCGGAGGGGCTAGGCTATGGCTACACCTTC. Translating it yields CASGPEGLGYGYTF.